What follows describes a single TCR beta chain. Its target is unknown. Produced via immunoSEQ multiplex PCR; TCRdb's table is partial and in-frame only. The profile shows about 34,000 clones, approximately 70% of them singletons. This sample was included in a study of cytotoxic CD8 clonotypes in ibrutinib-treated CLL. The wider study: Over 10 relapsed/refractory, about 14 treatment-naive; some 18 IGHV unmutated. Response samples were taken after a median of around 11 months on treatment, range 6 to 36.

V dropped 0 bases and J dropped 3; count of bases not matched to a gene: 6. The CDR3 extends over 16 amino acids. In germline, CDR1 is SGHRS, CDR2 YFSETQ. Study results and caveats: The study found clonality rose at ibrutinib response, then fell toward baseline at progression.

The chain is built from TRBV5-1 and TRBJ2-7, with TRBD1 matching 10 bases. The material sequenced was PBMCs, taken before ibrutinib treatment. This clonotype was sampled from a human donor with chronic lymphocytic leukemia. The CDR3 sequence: CASSLGPGQGNYEQYF. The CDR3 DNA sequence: TGCGCCAGCAGCTTGGGACCGGGACAGGGGAACTACGAGCAGTACTTC. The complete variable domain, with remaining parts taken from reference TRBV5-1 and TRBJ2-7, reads KAGVTQTPRYLIKTRGQQVTLSCSPISGHRSVSWYQQTPGQGLQFLFEYFSETQRNKGNFPGRFSGRQFSNSRSEMNVSTLELGDSALYLCASSLGPGQGNYEQYFGPGTRLTVT.